This T cell receptor beta chain was documented in a study of cytomegalovirus exposure and HLA in healthy donors. It was with 60 Vbeta and 13 Jbeta primers that the PCR ran. Clones were read by immunoSEQ multiplex PCR, and TCRdb kept only the in-frame ones, dropping some. The top ten clones hold 0.65% of a sample with 150,000 to 200,000 clones, 75% to 90% of them seen once. After removal of 6 bases from V and 8 bases from J, the junction contained 15 bases not matched to a gene. This CDR3 contains 15 residues. CDR1 and CDR2 from the germline V gene are MRHNA and SNTAGT. Input material: PBMCs. The rearrangement uses TRBV6-4 and TRBJ1-2, with 7 bases identical to TRBD1. The TCR was taken from a boy aged 5-17 years in good health and CMV-seronegative. CDR3 region: CASSSDRASPKGYTF. In DNA, the CDR3 is TGTGCCAGCAGCTCTGACAGGGCCTCGCCTAAGGGCTACACCTTC.